Listed below are T cell receptor beta chains from one sample, sequenced in a study of blood T cell repertoires in COVID-19. Only in-frame clones appear in the TCRdb table, and some are missing; sequencing was by immunoSEQ multiplex PCR. The sample includes tens of thousands of clones, 80% to 95% of them seen just once. The sample was peripheral blood. These receptors were taken from a woman of 80 years or more with acute or convalescent COVID-19. CDR3s include the opening cysteine and the closing phenylalanine or tryptophan. The order of the fields is V gene, D gene, J gene, clone size, CDR3 protein, CDR3 DNA. The D gene is left open where the match is weak. Expanded clones are given a class, and other clones once, few, many or no size at all.

>TRBV6-5|-|TRBJ1-6|-
CASRRAGPDSPLHF
TGTGCCAGCAGGCGTGCAGGGCCCGATTCACCCCTCCACTTT
>TRBV3-1/TRBV3-2|TRBD1|TRBJ2-7|-
CASSQLWTGGSYEQYF
TGTGCCAGCAGCCAGCTATGGACAGGGGGGTCCTACGAGCAGTACTTC
>TRBV11-2|-|TRBJ1-1|-
CASSLNGVGANTEAFF
TGTGCCAGCAGCTTAAATGGGGTAGGGGCGAACACTGAAGCTTTCTTT
>TRBV4-1|TRBD2|TRBJ2-1|-
CASSQGALLGGTYNEQFF
TGCGCCAGCAGCCAAGGGGCCCTGCTGGGGGGGACCTACAATGAGCAGTTCTTC
>TRBV4-1|-|TRBJ2-7|-
CASSQERAYEQYF
TGCGCCAGCAGCCAAGAAAGAGCCTACGAGCAGTACTTC
>TRBV27|TRBD1|TRBJ1-2|-
CASTRTGGYNYGYTF
TGTGCCAGCACCCGGACAGGGGGCTACAACTATGGCTACACCTTC
>TRBV9|TRBD2|TRBJ2-5|-
CASSTGTSGAETQYF
TGTGCCAGCAGCACCGGGACTAGCGGGGCAGAGACCCAGTACTTC
>TRBV5-1|-|TRBJ2-3|-
CASSLGQINTDTQYF
TGCGCCAGCAGCTTGGGGCAGATAAACACAGATACGCAGTATTTT
>TRBV6-5|-|TRBJ2-1|-
CASSYEGGGLREQFF
TGTGCCAGCAGTTACGAGGGAGGTGGGCTTAGGGAGCAGTTCTTC
>TRBV6-5|TRBD1|TRBJ1-6|-
CASSPDRVKSPLHF
TGTGCCAGCAGTCCGGACAGGGTAAAGTCACCCCTCCACTTT
>TRBV7-8|TRBD1|TRBJ2-7|-
CASSYDRGRSYEQYF
TGTGCCAGCAGCTATGACAGGGGGCGCTCCTACGAGCAGTACTTC
>TRBV2|TRBD1|TRBJ1-5|few
CASNIQGRRFRNQPQHF
TGTGCCAGCAATATACAGGGGCGGAGGTTTCGCAATCAGCCCCAGCATTTT
>TRBV20-1|-|TRBJ1-1|few
CSARQNTEAFF
TGCAGTGCTAGACAGAACACTGAAGCTTTCTTT
>TRBV19|TRBD2|TRBJ2-3|-
CASSLGLAGTRGQYF
TGTGCCAGTAGTTTGGGACTAGCGGGGACCAGGGGGCAGTATTTT
>TRBV3-1/TRBV3-2|-|TRBJ2-5|-
CASSQEAVLSTETQYF
TGTGCCAGCAGCCAAGAAGCGGTACTGAGTACGGAGACCCAGTACTTC
>TRBV18|TRBD1|TRBJ2-2|-
CASSPIRDRSYTGELFF
TGTGCCAGCTCACCCATTCGGGACAGGTCCTACACCGGGGAGCTGTTTTTT
>TRBV7-9|TRBD2|TRBJ2-5|-
CASSSTSGGQETQYF
TGTGCCAGCAGTTCGACTAGCGGGGGGCAAGAGACCCAGTACTTC
>TRBV13|TRBD1|TRBJ2-2|-
CASSWARTGLNTGELFF
TGTGCCAGCAGCTGGGCCCGGACAGGCCTGAACACCGGGGAGCTGTTTTTT
>TRBV12-3/TRBV12-4|-|TRBJ2-5|-
CASGTSSPQYF
TGTGCCAGCGGGACAAGCAGCCCCCAGTACTTC
>TRBV5-1|TRBD1|TRBJ1-6|-
CASSSGAGGNSPLHF
TGCGCCAGCAGCTCTGGGGCAGGGGGGAATTCACCCCTCCACTTT
>TRBV19|TRBD1|TRBJ1-5|-
CASSMRTGPNQPQHF
TGTGCCAGTAGTATGAGGACAGGTCCTAATCAGCCCCAGCATTTT
>TRBV6-5|-|TRBJ1-2|-
CASRTLVTGNYGYTF
TGTGCCAGCAGGACCCTAGTCACAGGGAACTATGGCTACACCTTC
>TRBV10-3|TRBD2|TRBJ2-1|-
CAISLAGEAEQFF
TGTGCCATCAGTCTAGCGGGGGAGGCTGAGCAGTTCTTC
>TRBV3-1/TRBV3-2|TRBD2|TRBJ2-4|once
CASSPTSGSGIQYF
TGTGCCAGCAGCCCGACTAGCGGGAGCGGGATTCAGTACTTC
>TRBV28|-|TRBJ2-4|-
CASSSHRSAKNIQYF
TGTGCCAGCAGCTCCCATAGGAGCGCCAAAAACATTCAGTACTTC
>TRBV6-5|TRBD1|TRBJ1-2|-
CASNPGQSYGYTF
TGTGCCAGCAATCCGGGACAGTCGTATGGCTACACCTTC
>TRBV9|-|TRBJ2-3|few
CASSVAGSADTQYF
TGTGCCAGCAGCGTAGCAGGGTCCGCAGATACGCAGTATTTT
>TRBV7-9|TRBD2|TRBJ2-7|few
CASSARLAGITYEQYF
TGTGCCAGCAGCGCTCGTCTAGCGGGCATAACCTACGAGCAGTACTTC
>TRBV6-2/TRBV6-3|-|TRBJ1-2|-
CASSPDRSYGYTF
TGTGCCAGCAGCCCCGACAGGTCCTATGGCTACACCTTC
>TRBV19|TRBD1|TRBJ2-2|-
CASTRTGANTGELFF
TGTGCCAGTACCCGGACAGGGGCGAACACCGGGGAGCTGTTTTTT
>TRBV3-1/TRBV3-2|TRBD1|TRBJ2-5|-
CASSHGQGLKTQYF
TGTGCCAGCAGCCACGGACAGGGCTTGAAGACCCAGTACTTC
>TRBV11-2|-|TRBJ2-3|-
CASSSRQPTDTQYF
TGTGCCAGCAGCTCCAGACAGCCCACAGATACGCAGTATTTT